Listed below are T cell receptor beta chains from one sample, sequenced in a study of blood T cell repertoires in COVID-19. Clones were read by immunoSEQ multiplex PCR, and TCRdb kept only the in-frame ones, dropping some. Seen here are over 85,000 clones, around nine tenths observed once, and the top ten hold around 4.5%. The sample was peripheral blood. Receptors were obtained from a woman aged 80 or over with acute or convalescent COVID-19. Both conserved end residues are part of each CDR3. The D gene is left open where the match is weak.

j_call | d_call | v_call | cdr3_aa | cdr3_nt
TRBJ2-2 | TRBD2 | TRBV28 | CASSLGATAGGSGELFF | TGTGCCAGCAGTTTAGGGGCAACAGCGGGAGGATCCGGGGAGCTGTTTTTT
TRBJ1-3 | - | TRBV11-3 | CASSLAGVGNTIYF | TGTGCCAGCAGCTTAGCAGGGGTTGGAAACACCATATATTTT
TRBJ2-5 | - | TRBV4-3 | CASSQETGKETQYF | TGCGCCAGCAGCCAAGAAACAGGGAAGGAGACCCAGTACTTC
TRBJ1-2 | - | TRBV11-2 | CASSLAARDNGYTF | TGTGCCAGCAGCTTAGCTGCCAGGGACAATGGCTACACCTTC
TRBJ2-1 | - | TRBV7-2 | CASSLTDVEQFF | TGTGCCAGCAGCTTAACAGATGTTGAGCAGTTCTTC
TRBJ2-1 | - | TRBV6-4 | CASSDSWAVSNEQFF | TGTGCCAGCAGTGACTCGTGGGCAGTTAGCAATGAGCAGTTCTTC
TRBJ2-5 | TRBD2 | TRBV7-2 | CASSLVIAGWETQYF | TGTGCCAGCAGCTTGGTGATAGCGGGGTGGGAGACCCAGTACTTC
TRBJ1-6 | - | TRBV18 | CASSPQGRSSGSNSPLHF | TGTGCCAGCTCACCCCAGGGGCGCAGTTCCGGTAGTAATTCACCCCTCCACTTT
TRBJ1-5 | - | TRBV7-2 | CASSLGATENQPQHF | TGTGCCAGCAGCTTAGGGGCGACAGAAAATCAGCCCCAGCATTTT
TRBJ2-6 | - | TRBV18 | CASSLRSGVGDSGANVLTF | TGTGCCAGCTCTCTAAGATCAGGGGTAGGAGACTCTGGGGCCAACGTCCTGACTTTC
TRBJ1-6 | - | TRBV7-6 | CASSQEAFSSYNSPLHF | TGTGCCAGCAGCCAGGAGGCATTCAGCTCCTATAATTCACCCCTCCACTTT
TRBJ1-6 | - | TRBV19 | CASSRGGVSPLHF | TGTGCCAGTAGTAGGGGGGGCGTCTCACCCCTCCACTTT
TRBJ1-4 | - | TRBV2 | CASSDTEKLFF | TGTGCCAGCAGTGATACGGAGAAACTGTTTTTT
TRBJ2-3 | TRBD2 | TRBV29-1 | CSVDGLAGITDTQYF | TGCAGCGTTGATGGGCTAGCGGGAATCACAGATACGCAGTATTTT
TRBJ2-1 | - | TRBV11-2 | CASSFWGQTYNEQFF | TGTGCCAGCAGCTTTTGGGGGCAGACCTACAATGAGCAGTTCTTC